The 12 T cell receptor beta chains below were found in one sample sequenced in a study of blood T cell repertoires in COVID-19. Assay used: immunoSEQ multiplex PCR; TCRdb lists only in-frame clones, some missing. The sample lists about 310,000 clones; almost 90% were seen once. Sequencing input: peripheral blood. The receptors derive from a woman between 35 and 50 years old with COVID-19, enrolled during active disease.

The chain combines TRBV27 with TRBJ1-6, with D possibly being TRBD1 (6 bases). This CDR3 spans 16 amino acids. The germline CDR1 and CDR2 sequences are MNHEY and SMNVEV (reference sequence). Trimming pared 3 bases from V and 7 bases from J, leaving 16 bases between. The CDR3 sequence: CASSFRPQGMNSPLHF. For the CDR3, the DNA is TGTGCCAGCAGTTTTCGCCCCCAGGGGATGAATTCACCCCTCCACTTT.

CDR3 DNA sequence: TGTGCCAGCAGCCCCCGGACAGGGCGAGAGACCCAGTACTTC. Protein product: CASSPRTGRETQYF. V usage is TRBV21-1 and J usage is TRBJ2-5; the table's D call of TRBD1 was not tested on the DNA. TRBV21-1 constitutes a pseudogene. The CDR3 extends over 14 amino acids.

This chain joins TRBV19 and TRBJ1-2; possibly TRBD1 for D (6 bases). This CDR3 is 13 amino acids long. Germline V gene sequence: CDR1 LNHDA, CDR2 SQIVND (reference sequence). CDR3 region: CAVLDRDAHGYTF. The CDR3 nucleotides are TGTGCTGTTCTGGACAGAGATGCTCATGGCTACACCTTC. The full variable domain, rest sourced from reference TRBV19 and TRBJ1-2, is DGGITQSPKYLFRKEGQNVTLSCEQNLNHDAMYWYRQDPGQGLRLIYYSQIVNDFQKGDIAEGYSVSREKKESFPLTVTSAQKNPTAFYLCAVLDRDAHGYTFGSGTRLTVV.

The chain recombines TRBV29-1 with TRBJ1-1, with unresolved D. Germline-derived CDR1 and CDR2 are SQVTM and ANQGSEA. The CDR3 totals 13 residues. V shed 1 base and J shed 0 bases, with 6 bases lying between them. This chain's CDR3 is CSVEVSMNTEAFF. The CDR3 coding sequence is TGCAGCGTTGAAGTCAGTATGAACACTGAAGCTTTCTTT.

This chain joins TRBV5-4 and TRBJ2-3; D is possibly TRBD2 (7 bases). V dropped 1 base and J dropped 3 bases, with 24 bases sitting between them. The CDR3 runs to 19 residues. Germline lookup yields CDR1 SGHNT and CDR2 YYREEE (reference sequence). CDR3 residues: CASSLPEGGRAKETDTQYF. As DNA, the CDR3 is TGTGCCAGCAGCTTGCCTGAGGGGGGGAGGGCTAAGGAAACAGATACGCAGTATTTT.

The rearrangement uses TRBV21-1 and TRBJ2-7; the D call in the table, TRBD1, was not verified against the DNA. TRBV21-1 represents a pseudogene. This CDR3 contains 14 residues. The CDR3 sequence: CASSSPPKGDEQYF. In DNA, the CDR3 is TGTGCCAGCAGCTCCCCCCCGAAAGGGGACGAGCAGTACTTC.

The chain's CDR3 is CASSPSWTESTDTQYF. CDR3 nucleotides: TGTGCCAGCAGCCCTAGCTGGACAGAGAGCACAGATACGCAGTATTTT. The V gene is TRBV9, the J gene TRBJ2-3, with D possibly being TRBD1 (6 bases). The CDR3 has 16 residues. CDR1 is SGDLS and CDR2 is YYNGEE in the germline V gene. The V end was cut by 4 bases, the J end by 0 bases, with 15 bases between.

V is TRBV7-9 and J is TRBJ1-3; maybe TRBD1 (6 bases). Per germline, CDR1 SEHNR and CDR2 FQNEAQ (reference sequence). The CDR3 has 14 amino acids. Trimming left V 5 bases short and J 1 base short, with 9 bases between. The CDR3 is CASSTDRSGNTIYF. The CDR3 nucleotides read TGTGCCAGCAGCACCGACAGGTCTGGAAACACCATATATTTT.

This rearrangement joins TRBV5-1 to TRBJ2-7, with TRBD1 as a possible D gene (6 bases). The germline V gene has CDR1 SGHRS and CDR2 YFSETQ. Trimming stripped 4 bases from V and 2 bases from J, with 13 bases between. The CDR3 sequence is 14 residues long. CDR3 sequence: CASSRVKGAYEQYF. In nucleotides, the CDR3 is TGCGCCAGCAGCCGGGTGAAGGGGGCCTACGAGCAGTACTTC.

The chain joins TRBV20-1 to TRBJ2-2, with D maybe TRBD2 (5 bases). Looked up from germline, CDR1 is DFQATT and CDR2 is SNEGSKA (reference sequence). V was trimmed by 6 bases and J by 8 bases, leaving 10 bases between them. The CDR3 is 11 residues long. As DNA, the CDR3 is TGCAGTGCGACACAGCGGGGGGAGCTGTTTTTT. Residues: CSATQRGELFF.

The V and J genes are TRBV6-4 and TRBJ2-3; 9 positions agree with TRBD2. The CDR3 is made up of 15 amino acids. Germline V gene sequence: CDR1 MRHNA, CDR2 SNTAGT. Germline trimming cut 3 bases from V and 6 bases from J; bases unmatched to any gene: 7. CDR3 protein: CASSELAGAWDTQYF. The CDR3 DNA is TGTGCCAGCAGTGAGTTAGCGGGAGCATGGGATACGCAGTATTTT.

V and J are TRBV5-5 and TRBJ1-2; 8 bases agree with TRBD1. With 2 bases clipped from V and 5 bases from J, the junction kept 5 bases outside the gene matches. The V gene's germline CDR1 is SGHKS and CDR2 YYEKEE (reference sequence). CDR3 size: 14 residues. This CDR3 reads CASSFGQGLYGYTF. The CDR3 DNA reads as TGTGCCAGCAGCTTCGGACAGGGATTATATGGCTACACCTTC. Looking up the rest from reference TRBV5-5 and TRBJ1-2 gives the full variable domain: DAGVTQSPTHLIKTRGQQVTLRCSPISGHKSVSWYQQVLGQGPQFIFQYYEKEERGRGNFPDRFSARQFPNYSSELNVNALLLGDSALYLCASSFGQGLYGYTFGSGTRLTVV.